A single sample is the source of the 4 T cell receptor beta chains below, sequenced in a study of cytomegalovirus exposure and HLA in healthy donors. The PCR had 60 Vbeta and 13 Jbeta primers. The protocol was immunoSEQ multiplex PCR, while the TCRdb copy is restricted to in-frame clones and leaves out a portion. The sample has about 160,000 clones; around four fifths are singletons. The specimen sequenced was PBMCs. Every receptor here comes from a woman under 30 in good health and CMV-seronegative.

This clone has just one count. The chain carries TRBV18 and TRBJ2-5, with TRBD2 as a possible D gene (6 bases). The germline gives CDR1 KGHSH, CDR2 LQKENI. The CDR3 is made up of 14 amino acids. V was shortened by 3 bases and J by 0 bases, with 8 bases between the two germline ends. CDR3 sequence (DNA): TGTGCCAGCTCACCTTCGGGGGACCAAGAGACCCAGTACTTC. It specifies CASSPSGDQETQYF.

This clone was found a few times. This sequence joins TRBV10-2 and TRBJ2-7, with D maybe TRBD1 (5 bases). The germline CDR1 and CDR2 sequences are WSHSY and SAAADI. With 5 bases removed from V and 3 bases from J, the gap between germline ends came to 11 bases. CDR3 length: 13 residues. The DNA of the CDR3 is TGCGCCAGCAGTAGGGGCAGGGACTACGAGCAGTACTTC. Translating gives CASSRGRDYEQYF.

CDR3 region: CASSERSGLLMNTEAFF. CDR3 sequence (DNA): TGTGCCAGCAGTGAGCGGTCAGGGCTACTTATGAACACTGAAGCTTTCTTT. The chain recombines TRBV2 with TRBJ1-1; D is perhaps TRBD1 (5 bases). V lost 3 bases and J lost 0, with 17 bases in between. CDR1 is SNHLY and CDR2 is FYNNEI in the germline V gene. The CDR3 extends over 17 amino acids.

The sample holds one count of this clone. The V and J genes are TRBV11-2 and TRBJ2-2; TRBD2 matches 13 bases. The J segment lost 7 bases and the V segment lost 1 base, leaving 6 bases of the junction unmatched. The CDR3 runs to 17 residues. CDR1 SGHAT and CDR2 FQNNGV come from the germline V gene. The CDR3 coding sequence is TGTGCCAGCAGCTTAGCAATCGGGACTAGCGGGATCGGGGAGCTGTTTTTT. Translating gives CASSLAIGTSGIGELFF.